Listed below are T cell receptor beta chains from one sample, sequenced in a study of cytotoxic CD8 clonotypes in ibrutinib-treated CLL. Method: immunoSEQ multiplex PCR; TCRdb's copy keeps in-frame clones and lacks some. The sample includes about 58,000 clones, more than 70% of them seen just once. Material: PBMCs, obtained after 12 months of ibrutinib treatment. The receptors were gathered from a human donor with chronic lymphocytic leukemia. Both conserved end residues are part of each CDR3. The size entry is marked missing in some rows and otherwise reads once, few, many or a size class.

CDR3 length: 16; J gene: TRBJ1-5; V gene: TRBV27; clone size: NA; CDR3 protein: CASSSTVGGPTMPQHF
CDR3 length: 13; J gene: TRBJ2-3; V gene: TRBV28; clone size: few; CDR3 protein: CASSFLQGDTQYF
CDR3 length: 15; J gene: TRBJ2-3; V gene: TRBV19; clone size: few; CDR3 protein: CASTFEGGRTDTQYF
CDR3 length: 14; J gene: TRBJ2-7; V gene: TRBV4-1; clone size: NA; CDR3 protein: CASSQDQGTYEQYF
CDR3 length: 16; J gene: TRBJ2-7; V gene: TRBV28; clone size: NA; CDR3 protein: CASSSPSGGTTYEQYF
CDR3 length: 15; J gene: TRBJ2-2; V gene: TRBV30; clone size: NA; CDR3 protein: CAWSAGTSEAGELFF
CDR3 length: 15; J gene: TRBJ2-3; V gene: TRBV7-8; clone size: NA; CDR3 protein: CASSLGGSTTDTQYF
CDR3 length: 15; J gene: TRBJ2-6; V gene: TRBV9; clone size: NA; CDR3 protein: CASSVRQAGANVLTF
CDR3 length: 15; J gene: TRBJ2-5; V gene: TRBV6-5; clone size: NA; CDR3 protein: CASSYAGQLQETQYF
CDR3 length: 14; J gene: TRBJ2-2; V gene: TRBV7-2; clone size: NA; CDR3 protein: CASSLGDRTGELFF
CDR3 length: 16; J gene: TRBJ2-2; V gene: TRBV11-2; clone size: NA; CDR3 protein: CASSLGRGTASGELFF
CDR3 length: 16; J gene: TRBJ2-1; V gene: TRBV11-3; clone size: NA; CDR3 protein: CASSLGGRGSYNEQFF
CDR3 length: 17; J gene: TRBJ2-1; V gene: TRBV7-2; clone size: few; CDR3 protein: CASSLVGGLGSYNEQFF
CDR3 length: 16; J gene: TRBJ1-5; V gene: TRBV7-6; clone size: NA; CDR3 protein: CASSPDRGGGNQPQHF
CDR3 length: 14; J gene: TRBJ1-3; V gene: TRBV30; clone size: NA; CDR3 protein: CAWSARDSGNTIYF
CDR3 length: 15; J gene: TRBJ2-1; V gene: TRBV7-3; clone size: NA; CDR3 protein: CASSFGTSGNNEQFF
CDR3 length: 15; J gene: TRBJ2-2; V gene: TRBV5-4; clone size: once; CDR3 protein: CASRPGTVNTGELFF
CDR3 length: 11; J gene: TRBJ2-5; V gene: TRBV28; clone size: NA; CDR3 protein: CASSLKETQYF
CDR3 length: 14; J gene: TRBJ1-1; V gene: TRBV5-4; clone size: NA; CDR3 protein: CASSLTAFGTEAFF
CDR3 length: 18; J gene: TRBJ2-7; V gene: TRBV27; clone size: NA; CDR3 protein: CASSLSGTSGPISYEQYF
CDR3 length: 18; J gene: TRBJ2-3; V gene: TRBV2; clone size: NA; CDR3 protein: CASSEERGGTGVPDTQYF
CDR3 length: 15; J gene: TRBJ1-1; V gene: TRBV18; clone size: once; CDR3 protein: CASSPAGQGPTEAFF
CDR3 length: 11; J gene: TRBJ1-1; V gene: TRBV5-1; clone size: few; CDR3 protein: CASSSFTEAFF
CDR3 length: 15; J gene: TRBJ2-2; V gene: TRBV7-3; clone size: NA; CDR3 protein: CASSQGLADTGELFF
CDR3 length: 19; J gene: TRBJ1-2; V gene: TRBV27; clone size: NA; CDR3 protein: CASRYGGGRANPPNYGYTF
CDR3 length: 15; J gene: TRBJ1-2; V gene: TRBV18; clone size: NA; CDR3 protein: CASSPDLDRSYGYTF
CDR3 length: 15; J gene: TRBJ2-7; V gene: TRBV6-5; clone size: NA; CDR3 protein: CASRFMGVLSTEQYF
CDR3 length: 14; J gene: TRBJ2-1; V gene: TRBV6-5; clone size: NA; CDR3 protein: CASTSGGVWNEQFF
CDR3 length: 11; J gene: TRBJ2-3; V gene: TRBV11-2; clone size: NA; CDR3 protein: CASSLADTQYF
CDR3 length: 13; J gene: TRBJ2-3; V gene: TRBV6-4; clone size: once; CDR3 protein: CASSEGARNTQYF
CDR3 length: 15; J gene: TRBJ1-4; V gene: TRBV5-4; clone size: NA; CDR3 protein: CASSLGKGAAEKLFF
CDR3 length: 17; J gene: TRBJ2-3; V gene: TRBV4-2; clone size: NA; CDR3 protein: CASSQDGLAGVTDTQYF
CDR3 length: 16; J gene: TRBJ2-5; V gene: TRBV11-3; clone size: few; CDR3 protein: CASSSNGLAGGETQYF
CDR3 length: 12; J gene: TRBJ1-2; V gene: TRBV29-1; clone size: NA; CDR3 protein: CSVGTVNYGYTF
CDR3 length: 14; J gene: TRBJ1-5; V gene: TRBV29-1; clone size: few; CDR3 protein: CSVGTRNSNQPQHF
CDR3 length: 18; J gene: TRBJ2-2; V gene: TRBV5-1; clone size: NA; CDR3 protein: CASSTGIVLSGATGELFF
CDR3 length: 14; J gene: TRBJ1-2; V gene: TRBV7-2; clone size: NA; CDR3 protein: CASSSNDRVGGYTF
CDR3 length: 14; J gene: TRBJ2-2; V gene: TRBV6-6; clone size: NA; CDR3 protein: CASSYIRNTGELFF
CDR3 length: 14; J gene: TRBJ1-3; V gene: TRBV2; clone size: NA; CDR3 protein: CASHRGTGGNTIYF
CDR3 length: 11; J gene: TRBJ1-2; V gene: TRBV30; clone size: many; CDR3 protein: CAYAGNYGYTF